These 5 T cell receptor beta chains were sequenced from one sample in a study of T cells in Graves' hyperthyroidism and ophthalmopathy. RNA transcripts gave rise to amplified TCR beta CDR3 regions. Using the HTBI primer set, a first-round RT-PCR was run on the TCR CDR3. Each CDR3 protein gets one entry after TCRdb re-called the multiplex PCR reads with MiXCR. Here the sample spans 250,000 or so distinct CDR3 sequences, 14% to 15% being singletons. Material for sequencing was blood. All receptors come from a middle-aged woman with Graves' hyperthyroidism that later progressed to Graves' ophthalmopathy.

At least ten counts were recorded for this clonotype. Mismatch with germline at one junction end may stem from a read error. V and J are TRBV12-3 or TRBV12-4 and TRBJ2-1; D possibly corresponds to TRBD2 (6 bases). The CDR3 is made up of 14 amino acids. The CDR3 DNA follows: TGTGCCAGCCGAGGGGAGGTAATGAGCAATAAGCAGTTCTTC. It encodes CASRGEVMSNKQFF.

This clonotype was observed many times. V and J are TRBV16 and TRBJ1-4, with D possibly being TRBD1 (5 bases). Trimming shortened V by 2 bases and J by 2 bases, and 15 bases separated the two germline ends. The CDR3 has 17 amino acids. Germline CDR1 KGHSY, CDR2 FQNENV. In DNA form, the CDR3 reads TGTGCCAGCAGCCAAGGCCCTACAGGAGCTACTAATGAAAAACTGTTTTTT. Translated: CASSQGPTGATNEKLFF.

This clonotype was seen just once. The chain joins TRBV15 to TRBJ2-7; D call uncertain. From germline, CDR1 is LNHNV and CDR2 YYDKDF (reference sequence). V gave up 0 bases and J gave up 9 bases, with 12 bases separating them. This CDR3 spans 13 amino acids. CDR3 amino acids: CATSRETLGGQYF. For the CDR3, the DNA is TGTGCCACCAGCAGAGAGACGCTCGGCGGGCAGTACTTC. Full variable domain (remainder filled in from reference TRBV15 and TRBJ2-7): DAMVIQNPRYQVTQFGKPVTLSCSQTLNHNVMYWYQQKSSQAPKLLFHYYDKDFNNEADTPDNFQSRRPNTSFCFLDIRSPGLGDTAMYLCATSRETLGGQYFGPGTRLTVT.

In this sample, this clonotype turned up many times. The V and J genes are TRBV20-1 and TRBJ2-7, with TRBD2 identical over 15 bases. V lost 3 bases and J lost 2; bases outside the gene matches: 8. This CDR3 comprises 17 residues. CDR1 and CDR2 from the germline V gene are DFQATT and SNEGSKA (reference sequence). As DNA, the CDR3 is TGCAGTGCTAGCGGGACTAGCGGGAGGTCAGGGGCCTACGAGCAGTACTTC. Translating gives CSASGTSGRSGAYEQYF.

This clonotype was counted a few times. This chain joins TRBV7-9 and TRBJ2-2; TRBD1 aligns across 9 bases. V was clipped by 5 bases and J by 5 bases; unmatched bases: 9. CDR3 length: 16 residues. In germline, CDR1 is SEHNR, CDR2 FQNEAQ (reference sequence). The CDR3 reads CASSPTTGGVTGELFF. CDR3 nucleotides: TGTGCCAGCAGCCCAACCACAGGGGGCGTAACCGGGGAGCTGTTTTTT.